The source of this T cell receptor beta chain is a study of blood T cell repertoires in COVID-19. The wider study: Sites across the United States, Italy and Spain contributed samples from acute and convalescent COVID-19. The cDNA or gDNA used as material had been derived from T cells, B-cell-depleted T cells, or PBMCs.

As originally analysed: Amplification with reference gene primers provided the estimates of nucleated cell counts. Sequencing was performed with immunoSEQ multiplex PCR; in TCRdb, only in-frame clones are kept and a portion is missing. That table supplies the V and J calls and clone size; D and trimming were determined from the DNA. The sample shows some 170,000 clones, roughly 87% of them seen only once. J gave up 0 bases and V 4 bases, and 2 bases lay outside the gene matches. This CDR3 has 15 amino acids. Germline V gene sequence: CDR1 SGHNT, CDR2 YYREEE (reference sequence). Input material: peripheral blood. The receptor's source is a woman between 45 and 65 years old with acute or convalescent COVID-19. The rearrangement links TRBV5-4 to TRBJ2-2; 8 bases map to TRBD2. CDR3 protein: CASSLGLANTGELFF. CDR3 nucleotide sequence: TGTGCCAGCAGCCTGGGACTAGCGAACACCGGGGAGCTGTTTTTT.